This TCR beta chain was retrieved from a study of glioma-infiltrating T cells. Overall study findings and caveats: CDR3 overlap between tissue and blood was very small. Tissue-blood divergence was below expectation in non-neoplastic patients, above in gliomas.

CDR1 and CDR2 from the germline V gene are LGHNA and YNFKEQ. Unmatched junction bases numbered 7, after V lost 1 base and J lost 8 bases. The CDR3 totals 16 residues. Amplification of TCR alpha and beta CDR3 regions from RNA used iRepertoire nested multiplex PCR. TCRdb redid the calling of the multiplex PCR reads with MiXCR, one entry per CDR3 protein. The sample carries approximately 100,000 distinct CDR3 sequences, under 30% recorded once. About this clonotype itself: Its antigen is undetermined.

Sequences were obtained from glioma tissue, nonneoplastic brain tissue, or PBMCs (not recorded which). This clonotype was obtained from a human donor with low-grade glioma or glioblastoma, undergoing nonglioma brain surgery, or in good health (not recorded which). The rearrangement uses TRBV4-2 and TRBJ2-1; TRBD2 agrees at 11 bases. In nucleotides, the CDR3 is TGTGCCAGCAGCCAAGTGGGTAGCGGGGGGGGGGATGAGCAGTTCTTC. Its protein is CASSQVGSGGGDEQFF.